The rows below give T cell receptor beta chains drawn from one sample of a study of regulatory T cells in long-lasting Graves disease. Each CDR3 protein is one row after TCRdb ran MiXCR on the multiplex PCR reads. The sample has around 460,000 distinct CDR3 sequences; about 20% are singletons. Sequencing used peripheral blood mononuclear cells (PBMCs), obtained when the disease was refractory, from a patient treated with antithyroid drugs. These receptors came from a female donor with Graves disease. Each CDR3 is given with its conserved first and last residue. The D gene is left open where the match is weak. A clone size is listed for some rows: how often the clone was seen (once, few, many), or a class if it is expanded.

V gene: TRBV2; clone size: few; D gene: TRBD1; J gene: TRBJ1-5; CDR3 DNA: TGTGCCAGCAGTGATGGGGCAGGGGGACAGCCCCAGCATTTT; CDR3 protein: CASSDGAGGQPQHF
V gene: TRBV28; clone size: NA; D gene: NA; J gene: TRBJ2-2; CDR3 DNA: TGTGCCAGCAGCTTGGCCGGAGGGGACACCGGGGAGCTGTTTTTT; CDR3 protein: CASSLAGGDTGELFF
V gene: TRBV9; clone size: few; D gene: NA; J gene: TRBJ2-2; CDR3 DNA: TGTGCCAGCAGCGTAGTCGGGGCTTTCGCGAACACCGGGGAGCTGTTTTTT; CDR3 protein: CASSVVGAFANTGELFF
V gene: TRBV9; clone size: NA; D gene: TRBD2; J gene: TRBJ2-2; CDR3 DNA: TGTGCCAGCAGCGTAGGACTAGCGGCGGGCGGGGAGCTGTTTTTT; CDR3 protein: CASSVGLAAGGELFF
V gene: TRBV24-1; clone size: many; D gene: NA; J gene: TRBJ1-4; CDR3 DNA: TGTGCCACCAGTGATTCGACACGCGGGCGAGAAAAACTGTTTTTT; CDR3 protein: CATSDSTRGREKLFF
V gene: TRBV2; clone size: many; D gene: NA; J gene: TRBJ2-7; CDR3 DNA: TGTGCCAGCAGGGTCAACGAGCAGTACTTC; CDR3 protein: CASRVNEQYF
V gene: TRBV2; clone size: many; D gene: NA; J gene: TRBJ2-2; CDR3 DNA: TGTGCCAGCAGTGAGGCGAACACCGGGGAGCTGTTTTTT; CDR3 protein: CASSEANTGELFF
V gene: TRBV4-3; clone size: NA; D gene: TRBD2; J gene: TRBJ2-2; CDR3 DNA: TGCGCCAGCCTAAGACTAGCGCACGGGGAGCTGTTTTTT; CDR3 protein: CASLRLAHGELFF
V gene: TRBV2; clone size: many; D gene: NA; J gene: TRBJ2-7; CDR3 DNA: TGTGCCTCCCACAAGGAGTGGGGTTCCTACGAGCAGTACTTC; CDR3 protein: CASHKEWGSYEQYF
V gene: TRBV10-3; clone size: NA; D gene: NA; J gene: TRBJ2-2; CDR3 DNA: TGTGCCATCAGTACTGGGTTGGGGACCGGGGAGCTGTTTTTT; CDR3 protein: CAISTGLGTGELFF
V gene: TRBV7-6; clone size: few; D gene: TRBD1; J gene: TRBJ2-2; CDR3 DNA: TGTGCCAGCAGCTTAGGGTACAGGGGAACCGGGGAGCTGTTTTTT; CDR3 protein: CASSLGYRGTGELFF
V gene: TRBV13; clone size: NA; D gene: TRBD1; J gene: TRBJ2-5; CDR3 DNA: TGTGCCAGCAGCTTATCAGGGACAGGGTGGGAAGAGACCCAGTACTTC; CDR3 protein: CASSLSGTGWEETQYF
V gene: TRBV3-1; clone size: many; D gene: NA; J gene: TRBJ2-5; CDR3 DNA: TGTGCCAGCAGCCAAACTCTATCGGGTGAGACCCAGTACTTC; CDR3 protein: CASSQTLSGETQYF
V gene: TRBV7-2; clone size: many; D gene: TRBD2; J gene: TRBJ2-7; CDR3 DNA: TGTGCCAGCAGCTTCTCTAGCGGGAGTAACGAGCAGTACTTC; CDR3 protein: CASSFSSGSNEQYF
V gene: TRBV28; clone size: NA; D gene: NA; J gene: TRBJ2-1; CDR3 DNA: TGTGCCAGCAGTCACCAAACAATTGAGCAGTTCTTC; CDR3 protein: CASSHQTIEQFF
V gene: TRBV6-1; clone size: few; D gene: NA; J gene: TRBJ2-2; CDR3 DNA: TGTGCCAGCAGTCCCGGGCTAGCCGGGGAGCTGTTTTTT; CDR3 protein: CASSPGLAGELFF